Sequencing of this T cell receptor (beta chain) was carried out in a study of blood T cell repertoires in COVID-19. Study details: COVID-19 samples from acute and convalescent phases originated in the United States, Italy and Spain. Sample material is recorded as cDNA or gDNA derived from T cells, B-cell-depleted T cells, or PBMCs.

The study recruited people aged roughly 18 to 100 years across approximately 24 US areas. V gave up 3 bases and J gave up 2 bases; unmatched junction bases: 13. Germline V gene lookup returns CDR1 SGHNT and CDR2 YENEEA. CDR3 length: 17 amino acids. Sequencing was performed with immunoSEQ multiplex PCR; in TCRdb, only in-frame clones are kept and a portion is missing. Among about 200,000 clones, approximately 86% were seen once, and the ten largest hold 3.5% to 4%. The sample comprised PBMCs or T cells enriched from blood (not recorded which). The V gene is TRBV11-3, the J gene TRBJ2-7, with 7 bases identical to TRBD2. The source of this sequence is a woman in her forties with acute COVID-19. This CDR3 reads CASSLPSLATRTYEQYF. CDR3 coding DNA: TGTGCCAGCAGCTTGCCCTCACTAGCGACCAGAACCTACGAGCAGTACTTC.